The 7 T cell receptor beta chains presented below share a single source sample, sequenced in a study of Tregs in tolerant kidney transplant recipients. CFSE-labeled recipient PBMCs were cultured around six days with irradiated graft donor PBMCs, then FACS-sorted. Here immunoSEQ multiplex PCR was the method, and the copy in TCRdb shows in-frame clones only, minus some. The sample has thousands of clones; the top ten hold roughly 5.6%. Their antigen targets remain unknown. This specimen was CD8+ T cells from blood cultured with allogeneic cells, taken before the transplant. The receptors come from a human patient who received a combined kidney and bone marrow transplant.

This clone ranks as medium-sized in terms of frequency. The CDR3 extends 3 residues past the end of the read, so its final part is completed from the germline J gene. This chain joins TRBV29-1 and TRBJ1-1, with 7 bases matching TRBD1. Germline V lookup: CDR1 SQVTM, CDR2 ANQGSEA. V shed 6 bases, J shed 0 bases, and the junction held 16 bases outside the gene matches. CDR3 length equals 17 residues. The sequenced part of the CDR3 DNA is TGCAGCGTCGCAGGGGGTACAGGGCTACACATGAACACTGAA. Protein: CSVAGGTGLHMNTE. The CDR3 reads in full as CSVAGGTGLHMNTEAFF.

This clone is deemed medium-sized by its frequency. With the read ending 3 residues before the CDR3 end, the germline J gene is used to fill in that end. This sequence joins TRBV5-1 and TRBJ1-1; D unclear. V lost 1 base, J lost 2 bases, and 9 bases lay in between. CDR1 and CDR2 (germline): SGHRS, YFSETQ. The CDR3 contains 14 residues. CDR3 loop: CASSLSRGNTEAFF. CDR3 DNA (partial): TGCGCCAGCAGCTTGAGTCGGGGAAACACTGAA.

As to this clone: The read halts 3 residues ahead of the CDR3 end, with the missing end drawn from the germline J gene. The rearrangement joins TRBV7-8 to TRBJ2-3, with 7 bases lining up with TRBD1. From germline, CDR1 is SGHVS and CDR2 FQNEAQ. The ends lost 5 bases at V and 0 bases at J; junction bases unmatched: 2. This CDR3 spans 14 amino acids. CDR3 DNA, as far as it was read: TGTGCCAGCAGCCGGGGACAGAGCACAGATACG. It specifies CASSRGQSTDT. The whole CDR3 sequence is CASSRGQSTDTQYF.

A word on this clone: The read ends 3 residues early relative to the CDR3; the germline J gene fills the gap. The chain combines TRBV6-7 with TRBJ2-1, with 11 bases matching TRBD2. TRBV6-7 counts as an open reading frame of uncertain function. The CDR3 sequence is 18 residues long. Unmatched junction bases numbered 10, after V lost 6 bases and J lost 0 bases. The CDR3 DNA, read in part, is TGTGCCAGCAGGAACCGACTAGCGGGATTAAGCTCCTACAATGAG. It encodes CASRNRLAGLSSYNE. The whole CDR3 sequence reads CASRNRLAGLSSYNEQFF.

Regarding this clone: The read terminates 3 residues before the CDR3 end, so the remaining end is supplied by the germline J gene. The V and J genes are TRBV7-9 and TRBJ1-2, with D hard to call. Germline V CDR1 and CDR2: SEHNR, FQNEAQ (reference sequence). V was shortened by 5 bases and J by 7 bases, with 5 bases between the two germline ends. CDR3 length: 10 amino acids. CDR3 DNA (partial): TGTGCCAGCAGCCCCTCTGGC. Residues: CASSPSG. The full-length CDR3 reads as CASSPSGYTF.

With regard to this clone: Read sequence stops 3 residues before the CDR3 end, and the germline J gene provides the missing end. The gene calls are TRBV12-3 or TRBV12-4 and TRBJ2-7, with 9 nucleotides matching TRBD2. This CDR3 has 15 amino acids. J lost 4 bases, V lost 1 base, and 5 bases had no gene match. Partial CDR3 DNA: TGTGCCAGCAGTTTAGGGGGACTAGCCGATTACGAG. Encoded protein: CASSLGGLADYE. The full-length CDR3 reads as CASSLGGLADYEQYF.

Regarding this clone: The CDR3 end is not reached by the read, which stops 3 residues before it; the germline J gene fills it in. The chain uses TRBV11-2 and TRBJ2-7; D remains unclear. The germline V gene has CDR1 SGHAT and CDR2 FQNNGV. V lost 4 bases and J lost 4, with 11 bases in between. This CDR3 contains 13 residues. The part of the CDR3 DNA that was read is TGTGCCAGCAGCTCCTCCACTCCTTACGAG. Translating gives CASSSSTPYE. The full CDR3 protein is CASSSSTPYEQYF.